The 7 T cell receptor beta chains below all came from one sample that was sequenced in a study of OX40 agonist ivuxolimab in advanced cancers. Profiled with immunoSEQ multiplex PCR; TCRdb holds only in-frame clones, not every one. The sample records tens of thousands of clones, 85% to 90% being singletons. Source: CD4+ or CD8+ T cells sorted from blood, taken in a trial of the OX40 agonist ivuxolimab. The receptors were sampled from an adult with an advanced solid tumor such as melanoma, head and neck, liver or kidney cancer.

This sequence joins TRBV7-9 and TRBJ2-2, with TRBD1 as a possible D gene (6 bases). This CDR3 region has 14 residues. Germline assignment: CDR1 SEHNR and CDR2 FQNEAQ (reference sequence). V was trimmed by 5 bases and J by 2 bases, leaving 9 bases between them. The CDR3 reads CASSGQLNTGELFF. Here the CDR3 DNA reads TGTGCCAGCAGCGGACAGCTAAACACCGGGGAGCTGTTTTTT. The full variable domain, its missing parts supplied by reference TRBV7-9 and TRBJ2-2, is DTGVSQNPRHKITKRGQNVTFRCDPISEHNRLYWYRQTLGQGPEFLTYFQNEAQLEKSRLLSDRFSAERPKGSFSTLEIQRTEQGDSAMYLCASSGQLNTGELFFGEGSRLTVL.

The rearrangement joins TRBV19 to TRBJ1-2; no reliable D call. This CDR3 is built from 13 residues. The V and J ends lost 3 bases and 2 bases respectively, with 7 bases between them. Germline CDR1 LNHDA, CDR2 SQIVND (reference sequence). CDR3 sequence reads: CASSIGRNYGYTF. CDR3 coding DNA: TGTGCCAGTAGTATCGGCAGGAACTATGGCTACACCTTC.

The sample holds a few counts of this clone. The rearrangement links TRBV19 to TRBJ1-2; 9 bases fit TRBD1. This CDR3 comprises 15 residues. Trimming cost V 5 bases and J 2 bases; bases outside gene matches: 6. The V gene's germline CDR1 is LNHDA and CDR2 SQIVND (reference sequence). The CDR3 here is CASSDGTGWNYGYTF. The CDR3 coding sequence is TGTGCCAGTAGTGACGGGACAGGGTGGAACTATGGCTACACCTTC.

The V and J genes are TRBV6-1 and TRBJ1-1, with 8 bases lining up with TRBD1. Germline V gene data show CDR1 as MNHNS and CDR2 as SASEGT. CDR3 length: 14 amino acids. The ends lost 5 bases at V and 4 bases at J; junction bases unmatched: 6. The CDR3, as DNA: TGTGCCAGCAGTAAGGACAGGGTAACCACTGAAGCTTTCTTT. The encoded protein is CASSKDRVTTEAFF.

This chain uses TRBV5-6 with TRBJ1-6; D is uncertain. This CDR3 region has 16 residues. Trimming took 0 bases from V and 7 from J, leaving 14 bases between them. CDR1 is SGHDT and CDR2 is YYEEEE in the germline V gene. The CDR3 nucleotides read TGTGCCAGCAGCTTGGCCGGCGGCCCGCGAAATTCACCCCTCCACTTT. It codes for CASSLAGGPRNSPLHF.

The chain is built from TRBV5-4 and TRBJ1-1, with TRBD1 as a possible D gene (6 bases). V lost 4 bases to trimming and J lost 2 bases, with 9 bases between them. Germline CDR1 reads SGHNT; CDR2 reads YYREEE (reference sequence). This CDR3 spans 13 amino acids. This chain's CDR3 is CASSRQENTEAFF. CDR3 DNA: TGTGCCAGCAGCCGACAGGAAAACACTGAAGCTTTCTTT.

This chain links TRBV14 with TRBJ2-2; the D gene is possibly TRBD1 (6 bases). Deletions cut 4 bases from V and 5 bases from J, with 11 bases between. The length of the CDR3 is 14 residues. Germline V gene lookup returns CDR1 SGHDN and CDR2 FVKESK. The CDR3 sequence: CASSLGQTTGELFF. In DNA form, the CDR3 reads TGTGCCAGCAGCCTTGGACAGACTACCGGGGAGCTGTTTTTT.